The 10 T cell receptor beta chains given below trace back to one sample, sequenced in a study of T cell responses to AZD1222 COVID-19 vaccine. This table comes from immunoSEQ multiplex PCR, and its TCRdb copy is limited to in-frame clones, with some not included. Of about 76,000 clones in the sample, roughly nine tenths are singletons; the top ten hold 4.2%. The sample here was peripheral blood, taken on day 0 of AZD1222 vaccination. The receptors originated from an adult in good health.

The CDR3 DNA reads as TGTGCCAGCAGCTTAGTTCTAGCGGGAGGTTACGAGCAGTACTTC. This translates into CASSLVLAGGYEQYF. This chain connects TRBV7-2 to TRBJ2-7; 11 positions match TRBD2. Germline V CDR1 and CDR2: SGHTA, FQGNSA. With 1 base clipped from V and 4 bases from J, the junction kept 3 bases outside the gene matches. The CDR3 spans 15 residues. Full variable domain (rest looked up from reference TRBV7-2 and TRBJ2-7): GAGVSQSPSNKVTEKGKDVELRCDPISGHTALYWYRQSLGQGLEFLIYFQGNSAPDKSGLPSDRFSAERTGGSVSTLTIQRTQQEDSAVYLCASSLVLAGGYEQYFGPGTRLTVT.

The V call is TRBV6-5, the J call TRBJ1-5; perhaps TRBD1 as D (6 bases). Trimming cost V 11 bases and J 7 bases, with 21 bases left between them. The CDR3 has 14 residues. The germline V gene encodes CDR1 MNHEY and CDR2 SVGAGI. CDR3: CAAMQGNSGQPQHF. CDR3 nucleotides: TGTGCCGCAATGCAGGGGAACTCAGGGCAGCCCCAGCATTTT.

CDR3 sequence: CASKGTGSEKLFF. The CDR3, as DNA: TGTGCCAGTAAAGGGACAGGGAGTGAAAAACTGTTTTTT. The chain combines TRBV19 with TRBJ1-4; 9 positions match TRBD1. V lost 7 bases and J lost 7; bases outside the gene matches: 4. The germline CDR1 and CDR2 sequences are LNHDA and SQIVND (reference sequence). The CDR3 sequence is 13 residues long. Based on the CDR3 plus reference TRBV19 and TRBJ1-4, the full variable domain is DGGITQSPKYLFRKEGQNVTLSCEQNLNHDAMYWYRQDPGQGLRLIYYSQIVNDFQKGDIAEGYSVSREKKESFPLTVTSAQKNPTAFYLCASKGTGSEKLFFGSGTQLSVL.

This chain connects TRBV7-2 to TRBJ1-1, with 11 positions matching TRBD1. CDR1 and CDR2 (germline): SGHTA, FQGNSA. V was pared by 5 bases and J by 2 bases, with 7 bases of the junction left unmatched. This CDR3 is built from 16 residues. The CDR3 DNA reads TGTGCCAGCAGCCTCGGGACAGGGGGTGGAAACACTGAAGCTTTCTTT. Residues: CASSLGTGGGNTEAFF.

This chain links TRBV5-4 with TRBJ2-3, with 10 positions matching TRBD2. J was trimmed by 2 bases and V by 5 bases; bases with no gene match: 5. Germline V lookup: CDR1 SGHNT, CDR2 YYREEE (reference sequence). The length of the CDR3 is 15 residues. Written as DNA, the CDR3 is TGTGCCAGCAGATATAGCGGGGGGCTCACAGATACGCAGTATTTT. Its protein product is CASRYSGGLTDTQYF.

This clone was counted a single time. This chain joins TRBV6-5 and TRBJ1-3; 10 positions agree with TRBD1. This CDR3 spans 15 amino acids. From germline, CDR1 is MNHEY and CDR2 SVGAGI. Trimming removed 4 bases from V and 2 bases from J; junction bases left unmatched: 2. In DNA, the CDR3 is TGTGCCAGCAGTTCCGGGACAGGGGCTGGAAACACCATATATTTT. Its translation: CASSSGTGAGNTIYF.

The chain couples TRBV7-9 to TRBJ2-7; D unclear. Between the trimmed V and J ends, which lost 3 bases and 5 bases, there was a span of 11 bases. The CDR3 spans 13 residues. The germline CDR1 and CDR2 sequences are SEHNR and FQNEAQ (reference sequence). In DNA form, the CDR3 reads TGTGCCAGCAGCTTCCTGCGGTGGGACGAGCAGTACTTC. Translation gives CASSFLRWDEQYF.

This chain connects TRBV12-3 or TRBV12-4 to TRBJ2-1; D gene unclear. This CDR3 is built from 12 residues. Trimming removed 6 bases from V and 3 bases from J, with 6 bases in between. CDR3 residues: CASSLSYNEQFF. CDR3 nucleotides: TGTGCCAGCAGCTTAAGCTACAATGAGCAGTTCTTC.

This clone appeared a single time. V usage is TRBV3-1 (or the pseudogene TRBV3-2) and J usage is TRBJ2-3; D uncertain. The CDR3 totals 14 residues. Trimming took off 0 bases at V and 4 bases at J, with 8 bases between the two ends. The germline V gene encodes CDR1 LGHDT and CDR2 YNNKEL (reference sequence). The CDR3 DNA reads TGTGCCAGCAGCCAAGATCGGGCAGCAGATACGCAGTATTTT. Residues: CASSQDRAADTQYF.

The chain carries TRBV28 and TRBJ1-4; the D is unclear. V lost 4 bases and J 7 bases, leaving 10 bases between the germline ends. Germline V gene data show CDR1 as MDHEN and CDR2 as SYDVKM. CDR3 length: 13 residues. CDR3 bases: TGTGCCAGCAGTTCTGGACGGTTTGAAAAACTGTTTTTT. Amino acid sequence: CASSSGRFEKLFF.